Listed here are 9 T cell receptor beta chains from one sample, sequenced in a study of response to subunit inactivated influenza vaccine. Using its own MiXCR run on the RT-PCR reads, TCRdb lists one record per CDR3 protein. The sample lists roughly 570,000 distinct CDR3 sequences, approximately 14% occurring once. The specimen comprised PBMCs from blood, sampled 11 to 12 days after vaccination. All receptors derive from a man aged 45-65 years who received an inactivated influenza vaccine.

This clonotype was observed many times. At one end, the junction sequence differs from germline, possibly due to a read error. The chain links TRBV5-1 to TRBJ2-3, with 8 bases fitting TRBD1. The CDR3 extends over 13 amino acids. The germline CDR1 and CDR2 sequences are SGHRS and YFSETQ. As DNA, the CDR3 is TGTGCCAGCAGTTTGGACAGGGCAGATACGCAGTATTTT. Translation gives CASSLDRADTQYF.

This chain connects TRBV28 to TRBJ1-2; 7 bases align to TRBD1. This CDR3 is built from 15 residues. Germline CDR1 is MDHEN and CDR2 is SYDVKM. V lost 5 bases and J lost 1; bases outside the gene matches: 7. The CDR3 is CASSTTGIFNYGYTF. CDR3 DNA sequence: TGTGCCAGCAGTACGACAGGGATCTTTAACTATGGCTACACCTTC.

The table lists this clonotype with a few counts. V and J are TRBV24-1 and TRBJ2-3; 11 bases align to TRBD2. This CDR3 spans 17 amino acids. Germline lookup yields CDR1 KGHDR and CDR2 SFDVKD. J gave up 4 bases and V 4 bases, and 9 bases lay outside the gene matches. The CDR3 sequence is CATSDLFTSGRADTQYF. The CDR3 DNA is TGTGCCACCAGTGACCTCTTTACTAGCGGGAGAGCAGATACGCAGTATTTT.

The chain is built from TRBV7-9 and TRBJ2-1; the D gene could be TRBD1 or TRBD2 (5 bases each). From germline, CDR1 is SEHNR and CDR2 FQNEAQ (reference sequence). There are 14 residues in the CDR3. Trimming left V 1 base short and J 10 bases short, with 14 bases between. Written as DNA, the CDR3 is TGTGCCAGCAGCTTAGAGGTCTCCCGGGACGAGCAGTTCTTC. Translating gives CASSLEVSRDEQFF.

The chain combines TRBV7-3 with TRBJ2-2; the D gene is possibly TRBD2 (5 bases). Germline CDR1 reads SGHTA; CDR2 reads FQGTGA. CDR3 length: 14 residues. V dropped 7 bases and J dropped 0 bases, with 9 bases sitting between them. CDR3 sequence: CASKGDANTGELFF. The CDR3, as DNA: TGTGCCAGCAAGGGAGATGCGAACACCGGGGAGCTGTTTTTT.

Many counts were recorded for this clonotype. The rearrangement links TRBV12-3 or TRBV12-4 to TRBJ2-1, with D possibly TRBD2 on 6 matching bases. The germline V and J ends were trimmed by 2 bases and 0 bases, with 8 bases remaining between them. This CDR3 is built from 15 residues. CDR3 nucleotides: TGTGCCAGCAGTTTAAGGCGGGGCTCCTACAATGAGCAGTTCTTC. This gives the protein CASSLRRGSYNEQFF.

The chain combines TRBV5-1 with TRBJ2-7; D might be TRBD1 (5 bases). The CDR3 loop spans 14 amino acids. Looked up from germline, CDR1 is SGHRS and CDR2 is YFSETQ. The germline V and J ends were trimmed by 1 base and 2 bases, with 10 bases remaining between them. The CDR3 spells CASSLSTGAYEQYF. The CDR3, as DNA: TGCGCCAGCAGCTTGAGTACAGGTGCCTACGAGCAGTACTTC. The complete variable domain, with remaining parts taken from reference TRBV5-1 and TRBJ2-7, reads KAGVTQTPRYLIKTRGQQVTLSCSPISGHRSVSWYQQTPGQGLQFLFEYFSETQRNKGNFPGRFSGRQFSNSRSEMNVSTLELGDSALYLCASSLSTGAYEQYFGPGTRLTVT.

This clonotype occurred a few times. The chain has TRBV14 and TRBJ1-1, with D possibly being TRBD1 (5 bases). The germline V and J ends were trimmed by 5 bases and 0 bases, with 16 bases remaining between them. CDR3 length: 16 residues. CDR1 and CDR2 (germline): SGHDN, FVKESK. CDR3 protein: CASSTRGRSMNTEAFF. CDR3 bases: TGTGCCAGCAGCACCCGGGGCCGGTCCATGAACACTGAAGCTTTCTTT.

The CDR3 DNA reads as TGTGCCAGCAGCAAGAACAATGAGCAGTTCTTC. It codes for CASSKNNEQFF. The chain couples TRBV9 to TRBJ2-1, with unresolved D. The V gene's germline CDR1 is SGDLS and CDR2 YYNGEE. The length of the CDR3 is 11 residues. Trimming cost V 4 bases and J 5 bases, with 4 bases left between them.